Described below is a single T cell receptor beta chain sequence and its context. The data were taken from a study of blood T cell repertoires in COVID-19. Overall study: T cells, B-cell-depleted T cells, or PBMCs supplied cDNA or gDNA.

Libraries were prepared by immunoSEQ multiplex PCR; TCRdb keeps only in-frame clonotypes and omits some of them. The sample yields about 480,000 clones, about 90% seen once. Sequencing input: PBMCs or T cells enriched from blood (not recorded which). This TCR was sampled from a woman under 30 with acute COVID-19.

CDR3 amino acids: CASSFGTGFYEKLFF. CDR3 nucleotides: TGTGCCAGCAGCTTCGGGACAGGGTTTTATGAAAAACTGTTTTTT. This sequence joins TRBV7-6 and TRBJ1-4; 9 positions match TRBD1. This CDR3 has 15 residues. With 3 bases clipped from V and 6 bases from J, the junction kept 5 bases outside the gene matches. Germline CDR1 reads SGHVS; CDR2 reads FNYEAQ.